These T cell receptor beta chains were read from a single sample in a study of shared clonotypes between healthy human individuals. Assay: immunoSEQ multiplex PCR; the TCRdb copy retains only in-frame clones and omits some. The sample carries more than 1,200,000 clones, about 98.5% recorded once. The sequenced material came from naive CD4+ T cells sorted from blood. The receptor source for this set is a young man in good health. Each CDR3 is given with its conserved first and last residue. Fields, in order: V gene, clone size, J gene, CDR3 length, CDR3 protein. Rows give clone size only sometimes, using once, few, many, or a class for an expanded clone.

TRBV27	NA	TRBJ1-1	12	CASRGVNAEAFF
TRBV4-1	NA	TRBJ2-1	17	CASSPREGGRAYNEQFF
TRBV25-1	NA	TRBJ2-5	16	CASSDPRQGVSGTQYF
TRBV4-3	NA	TRBJ2-5	18	CASSQGAVSRTTPGTQYF
TRBV23-1	once	TRBJ2-7	16	CASSQWYGTSSYEQYF
TRBV10-3	NA	TRBJ1-1	13	CAISDDRGTEAFF
TRBV11-2	NA	TRBJ1-1	18	CASSLRPGTALENTEAFF
TRBV9	NA	TRBJ2-7	14	CASAGGDSVDEQYF
TRBV12-2	NA	TRBJ1-5	16	CASRLARRMGNQPQHF
TRBV18	once	TRBJ2-2	14	CASSPRTGDGELFF
TRBV5-4	NA	TRBJ1-2	11	CASSRLYGYTF
TRBV5-1	NA	TRBJ2-3	15	CASNPSGRVTDTQYF
TRBV15	NA	TRBJ2-6	15	CATSVWIAGANVLTF
TRBV7-6	NA	TRBJ2-2	17	CASSLLGRGLAGGELFF
TRBV9	once	TRBJ2-5	15	CASSPSGGRGETQYF
TRBV18	NA	TRBJ2-3	16	CASSPPGTEYTDTQYF
TRBV6-1	NA	TRBJ2-1	13	CASSGYGRGEQFF
TRBV25-1	NA	TRBJ1-1	15	CASSPRDRRGTEAFF
TRBV5-5	once	TRBJ1-4	14	CASSSTGANEKLFF
TRBV19	once	TRBJ2-3	15	CASSDLAGVADTQYF
TRBV28	once	TRBJ2-1	15	CASSSRTSLGNEQFF
TRBV19	NA	TRBJ1-5	14	CASSIGDTNQPQHF
TRBV5-4	NA	TRBJ2-1	14	CASSLQGSYNEQFF
TRBV7-8	NA	TRBJ1-4	13	CASSLIVSEKLFF
TRBV27	NA	TRBJ2-3	14	CASSPMPFTDTQYF
TRBV7-2	NA	TRBJ1-2	15	CASSLVSQGDYGYTF
TRBV9	NA	TRBJ2-1	16	CASSVGLALNVHEQFF
TRBV7-9	NA	TRBJ2-1	16	CASSPTGTASYNEQFF
TRBV18	NA	TRBJ1-1	13	CASSPPVHTEAFF
TRBV4-1	NA	TRBJ2-2	16	CASSQHPQGNTGELFF
TRBV5-1	NA	TRBJ2-7	13	CASSLDLSYEQYF
TRBV7-8	NA	TRBJ2-7	15	CASSFSVRSDFKQYF
TRBV5-1	NA	TRBJ2-5	13	CASSSDSWETQYF
TRBV29-1	NA	TRBJ1-2	13	CSVTGGGLDGYTF
TRBV4-2	NA	TRBJ2-1	14	CASSQDNTIGEQFF
TRBV7-9	NA	TRBJ2-7	14	CASSPTGSSYEQYF
TRBV10-3	NA	TRBJ1-4	14	CAISESGGSRKLFF
TRBV7-6	NA	TRBJ1-1	14	CASSLGRANTEAFF
TRBV4-1	NA	TRBJ2-7	14	CASSQGLAPYEQYF
TRBV4-3	NA	TRBJ2-7	16	CASSQDLLGAPGEQYF
TRBV7-2	NA	TRBJ1-1	14	CASSRGVENTEAFF
TRBV10-3	NA	TRBJ1-1	14	CATNSDTLNTEAFF
TRBV18	NA	TRBJ1-6	15	CASSPQGGIRSPLHF
TRBV9	NA	TRBJ2-7	16	CASSPSTGTAVSEQYF
TRBV7-2	NA	TRBJ2-1	15	CASSSGRSSYNEQFF
TRBV6-1	NA	TRBJ2-2	18	CASSEGLAGASNTGELFF